Below, one T cell receptor (beta chain) is given with its context. The target antigen is unknown. These data belong to a study of shared clonotypes between healthy human individuals. CDR3 length: 14 residues. V lost 5 bases and J lost 0, with 11 bases in between. Germline lookup yields CDR1 SGHTA and CDR2 FQGNSA. Whole-study findings and limits: An expected dependence of interdonor clonotype sharing on sequencing depth was noted. Tissue TCR repertoires likely differ from these blood-only repertoires.

Using immunoSEQ multiplex PCR, the repertoire was profiled, and TCRdb retains in-frame clones only, with some absent. The sample has 2 million to 2.5 million clones; under 97% are singletons. Adult donors, all healthy and HIV-negative, had no recent acute infections or vaccinations. This receptor was taken from a man aged 18-30 years in good health. Sample: naive CD4+ T cells sorted from blood. Documented subset: CD45RA+ positively selected. The V call is TRBV7-2, the J call TRBJ2-7; tentatively, D is TRBD2 (6 bases). CDR3 loop: CASSPTSSSYEQYF. In DNA form, the CDR3 reads TGTGCCAGCAGCCCAACTAGCAGCTCCTACGAGCAGTACTTC.